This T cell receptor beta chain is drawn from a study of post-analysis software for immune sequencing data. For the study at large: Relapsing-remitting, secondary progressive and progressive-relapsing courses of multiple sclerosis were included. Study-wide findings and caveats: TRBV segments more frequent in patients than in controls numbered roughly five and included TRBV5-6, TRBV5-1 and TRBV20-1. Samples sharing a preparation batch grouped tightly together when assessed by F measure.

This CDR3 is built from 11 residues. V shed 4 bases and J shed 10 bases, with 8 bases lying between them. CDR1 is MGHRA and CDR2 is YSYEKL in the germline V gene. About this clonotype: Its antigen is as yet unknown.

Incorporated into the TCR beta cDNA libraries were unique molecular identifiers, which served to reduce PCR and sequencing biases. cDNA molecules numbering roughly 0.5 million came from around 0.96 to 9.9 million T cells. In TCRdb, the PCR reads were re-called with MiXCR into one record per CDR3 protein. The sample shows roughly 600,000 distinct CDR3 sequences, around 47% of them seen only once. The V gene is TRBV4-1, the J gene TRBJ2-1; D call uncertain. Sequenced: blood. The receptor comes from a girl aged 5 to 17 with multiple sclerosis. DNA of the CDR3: TGCGCCAGCAGCCGGGTGGGGGAGCAGTTCTTC. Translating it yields CASSRVGEQFF.